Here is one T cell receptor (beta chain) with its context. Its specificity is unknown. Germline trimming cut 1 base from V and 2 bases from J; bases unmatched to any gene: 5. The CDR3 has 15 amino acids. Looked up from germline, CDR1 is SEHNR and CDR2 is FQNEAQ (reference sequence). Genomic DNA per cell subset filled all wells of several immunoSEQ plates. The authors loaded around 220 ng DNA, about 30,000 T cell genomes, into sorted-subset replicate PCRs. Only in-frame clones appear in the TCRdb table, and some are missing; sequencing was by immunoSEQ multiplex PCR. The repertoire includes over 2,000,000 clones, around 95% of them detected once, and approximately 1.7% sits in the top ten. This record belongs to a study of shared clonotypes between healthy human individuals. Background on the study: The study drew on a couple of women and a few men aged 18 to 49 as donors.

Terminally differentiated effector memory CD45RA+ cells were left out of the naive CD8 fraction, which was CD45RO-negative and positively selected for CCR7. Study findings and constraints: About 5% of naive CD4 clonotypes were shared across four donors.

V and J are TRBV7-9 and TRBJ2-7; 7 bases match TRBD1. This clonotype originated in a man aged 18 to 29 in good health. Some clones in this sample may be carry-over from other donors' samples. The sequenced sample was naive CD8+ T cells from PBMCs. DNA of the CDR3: TGTGCCAGCAGCTTAGTGACAGGGCGCACCTACGAGCAGTACTTC. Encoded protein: CASSLVTGRTYEQYF.